The following is a T cell receptor beta chain sequence with its context. The antigen is not known. TCRdb passed the 5' RACE reads through MiXCR, listing each CDR3 protein once. The sample consists of more than 400,000 distinct CDR3 sequences, about 15% of them appearing once. V was shortened by 2 bases and J by 3 bases, with 7 bases between the two germline ends. CDR3 length: 13 amino acids. This specimen belongs to a study of identical twins. Overall study results and limits: Invariant T cells like MAIT and iNKT could partly confound the zero-insertion analyses. Modelling approaches yielded underestimates of out-of-frame TCR alpha sharing between monozygotic twins.

This same sample was also taken into another study, of yellow fever vaccine responses in identical twins.

The sequencing input was CD4+ T cells sorted from blood. The chain carries TRBV12-3 or TRBV12-4 and TRBJ1-2; TRBD1 might be the D (6 bases). The sequence was collected from a woman aged 18-29 years in good health. This CDR3 is CASSLRQDYGYTF. DNA for the CDR3: TGTGCCAGCAGTTTACGACAGGACTATGGCTACACCTTC.